This T cell receptor (beta chain) was sequenced during a study of cytomegalovirus exposure and HLA in healthy donors. Turning to the study itself: Among approximately 390 genotyped donors, around 80% fell in the Caucasian-associated ancestry cluster.

PCR employed 60 Vbeta and 13 Jbeta primers. Method: immunoSEQ multiplex PCR; TCRdb's copy keeps in-frame clones and lacks some. The sample lists 100,000 to 150,000 clones; around four fifths were seen once. The CDR3 has 17 amino acids. Germline V gene lookup returns CDR1 LGHNA and CDR2 YNFKEQ. Trimming at V came to 3 bases and at J to 11 bases, leaving 12 bases not matched to a gene. The sample was PBMCs. The chain joins TRBV4-2 to TRBJ2-5, with 16 bases identical to TRBD2. This receptor was obtained from a man aged 25 to 40 in good health and CMV-seronegative. The CDR3 sequence is CASSQAGTSGGAVKQYF. The CDR3 DNA sequence: TGTGCCAGCAGCCAGGCCGGGACTAGCGGGGGGGCCGTCAAGCAGTACTTC.